This TCR beta chain was documented in a study of blood T cell repertoires in COVID-19 (dated by TCRdb to about 2020). A note on the overall study: Samples from collaborators originated in the United States, Italy and Spain and spanned both the acute and convalescent phases of COVID-19. The prospective study material was composed of cDNA or gDNA derived from T cells, B-cell-depleted T cells, or PBMCs. Deeply sampled blood TCRbeta repertoires from subjects exposed to, actively infected with, or recovered from COVID-19 were included in the dataset. The repertoires were released in a freely available public database intended as a resource for research on the immune response to SARS-CoV-2. The samples were drawn from the first 160 participants of the ongoing ImmuneRACE study and from more than 1,000 subjects provided by 6 global collaborators. Sample metadata almost always included a de-identified subject ID, COVID-19 status, age in years and sex. Where available, HLA class I and class II types were taken from metadata supplied by the sample provider and were not determined by assay-based typing.

Turning to this clone: The antigen it recognizes is unknown. Base qualities are missing; no much larger clone stands one base away.

Per the germline V gene, ENHRY is the CDR1 and SYGVKD is the CDR2. V is pared back by 8 bases and J by 0 bases, with 14 bases lying between the germline termini. The CDR3 runs 16 residues from the cysteine to the phenylalanine. This entry keeps only the CDR3 DNA: 48 bases, framed from base 1. Here is what the overall study found, with its caveats: The amount of clinical and demographic metadata varied by source and participant and was provided uncurated.

The immunoSEQ Assay, a bias-controlled multiplex PCR, was used to amplify TCRbeta CDR3 regions from genomic DNA. Regarding the original processing steps: Nucleated cell counts per sample were estimated from amplification of reference gene primers within the assay. To quantify the absolute abundance of each unique TCRbeta CDR3 rearrangement, sequence reads were collapsed and filtered. For each sample, productive Simpson clonality was calculated as the square root of Simpson's diversity index across productive rearrangements. TCRdb took over this immuneACCESS table, retaining in-frame rearrangements with V and J assigned. Such tables are incomplete; in checked studies, under half of the missing clones stem from an unresolved V gene, and the remainder is unexplained. V and J calls and clone size are given by that table; D and trimming were obtained from the DNA. Counted in this sample were roughly 69,000 clones; around 82% of them appeared once. The ten largest make up 14% of the sample.

At one collaborating source in Seattle, patients were enrolled during active infection and were followed longitudinally through the course of disease. Collaborating institutions collected whole blood in K2EDTA tubes following their own protocols. For TCRbeta analysis, collaborators shipped samples in one of three forms: frozen whole blood, isolated PBMCs, or DNA extracted from either of those sample types. The chain joins TRBV10-3 to TRBJ2-6; matching of 6 bases hints at TRBD2 as the D gene. Sequencing was performed on peripheral blood. The sequence came from a man aged 55 to 70 with COVID-19, enrolled during active disease. The sequenced DNA is TGTGCCATCTCCTCGGGACTGAGCTCTGGGGCCAACGTCCTGACTTTC. It encodes CAISSGLSSGANVLTF.